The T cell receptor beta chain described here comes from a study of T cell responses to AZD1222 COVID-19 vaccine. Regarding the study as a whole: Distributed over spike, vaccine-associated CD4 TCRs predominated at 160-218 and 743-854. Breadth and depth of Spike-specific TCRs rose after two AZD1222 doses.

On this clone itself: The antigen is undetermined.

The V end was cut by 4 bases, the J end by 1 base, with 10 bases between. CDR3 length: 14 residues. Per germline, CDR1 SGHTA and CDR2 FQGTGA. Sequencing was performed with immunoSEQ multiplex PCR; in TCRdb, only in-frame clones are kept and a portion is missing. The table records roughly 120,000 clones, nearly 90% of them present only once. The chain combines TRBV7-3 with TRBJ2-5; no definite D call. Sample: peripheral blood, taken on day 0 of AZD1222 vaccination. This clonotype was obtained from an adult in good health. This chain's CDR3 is CASSSSAAQETQYF. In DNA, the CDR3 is TGTGCCAGCAGCTCGTCGGCGGCCCAAGAGACCCAGTACTTC.